This TCR beta chain was captured by sequencing in a study of blood T cell repertoires in COVID-19. There are 13 residues in the CDR3. Per germline, CDR1 MNHEY and CDR2 SVGAGI. The junction had 5 bases not matched to a gene; V was cut back by 7 bases and J by 2 bases. Sequencing was performed with immunoSEQ multiplex PCR; in TCRdb, only in-frame clones are kept and a portion is missing. The sample includes about 170,000 clones, about nine tenths seen only once; the top ten take 2.5% to 4%. The sequence came from a man aged 65 to 79 with acute or convalescent COVID-19. The sample taken for sequencing was peripheral blood. The chain is built from TRBV6-5 and TRBJ2-7, with TRBD1 matching over 7 bases. The CDR3 DNA is TGTGCCAGCAAAGAGGGGGCAACCTACGAGCAGTACTTC. This translates into CASKEGATYEQYF.